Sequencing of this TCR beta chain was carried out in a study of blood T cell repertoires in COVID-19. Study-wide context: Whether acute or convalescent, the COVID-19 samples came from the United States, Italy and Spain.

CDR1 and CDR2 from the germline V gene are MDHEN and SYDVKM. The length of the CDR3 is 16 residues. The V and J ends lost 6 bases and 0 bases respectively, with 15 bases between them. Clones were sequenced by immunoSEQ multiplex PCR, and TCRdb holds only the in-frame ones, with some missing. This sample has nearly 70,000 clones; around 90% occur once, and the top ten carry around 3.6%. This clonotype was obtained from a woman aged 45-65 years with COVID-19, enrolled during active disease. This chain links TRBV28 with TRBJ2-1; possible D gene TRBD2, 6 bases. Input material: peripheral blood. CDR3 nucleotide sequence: TGTGCCAGCAGAGCGGGCCGAATCAGCTCCTACAATGAGCAGTTCTTC. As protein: CASRAGRISSYNEQFF. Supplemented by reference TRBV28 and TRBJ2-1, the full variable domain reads DVKVTQSSRYLVKRTGEKVFLECVQDMDHENMFWYRQDPGLGLRLIYFSYDVKMKEKGDIPEGYSVSREKKERFSLILESASTNQTSMYLCASRAGRISSYNEQFFGPGTRLTVL.